This T cell receptor beta chain is from a study of cytomegalovirus exposure and HLA in healthy donors. The PCR was carried out with 60 Vbeta primers and 13 Jbeta primers. Here immunoSEQ multiplex PCR was the method, and the copy in TCRdb shows in-frame clones only, minus some. Among roughly 100,000 clones, about 70% were seen once, and the ten largest hold about 2.8%. CDR3 length: 14 residues. CDR1 is MGHDK, CDR2 SYGVNS, per germline. V trimming: 3 bases; J trimming: 2 bases; junction bases outside the gene matches: 3. V and J are TRBV25-1 and TRBJ2-7, with 8 bases that match TRBD1. Sequencing was done on a sample of PBMCs. The TCR originated in a man aged 50-59 years in good health and CMV-seropositive. Here the CDR3 DNA reads TGTGCCAGCAGTGACAGGGACAGGACCTACGAGCAGTACTTC. This translates into CASSDRDRTYEQYF.